What follows are 31 T cell receptor beta chains derived from one specimen sequenced in a study of identical twins. TCRdb ran MiXCR on the 5' RACE reads and lists one entry per CDR3 protein. Seen here are under 900,000 distinct CDR3 sequences, roughly 20% observed once, and the top ten hold under 15%. These same data were also listed under a study on T cells expressing NK-cell markers.

The sample taken for sequencing was PBMCs. These receptors all stem from a woman under 30 in good health.

The table lists this clonotype with a few counts. The rearrangement uses TRBV20-1 and TRBJ2-7; unclear D gene. Germline CDR1 DFQATT, CDR2 SNEGSKA (reference sequence). This CDR3 has 14 amino acids. The V and J ends lost 4 bases and 0 bases respectively, with 13 bases between them. The CDR3 protein is CSATGVPSSYEQYF. The CDR3 bases are TGCAGTGCTACCGGAGTTCCGAGCTCCTACGAGCAGTACTTC.

Ten or more counts support this clonotype. The chain employs TRBV5-1 and TRBJ2-7; TRBD1 matches at 8 bases. Per germline, CDR1 SGHRS and CDR2 YFSETQ. The ends lost 2 bases at V and 3 bases at J; junction bases unmatched: 4. The CDR3 is made up of 14 amino acids. Here the CDR3 DNA reads TGCGCCAGCAGCTTCGGACAGGGTGACTACGAGCAGTACTTC. This codes for CASSFGQGDYEQYF.

In this sample, this clonotype turned up a few times. The J gene is TRBJ2-1, the V gene TRBV12-3 or TRBV12-4, with D maybe TRBD2 (5 bases). V shed 0 bases and J shed 8 bases, with 8 bases lying between them. The CDR3 spans 13 residues. The CDR3 DNA follows: TGTGCCAGCAGTTTAGCGCGAGCGGATGAGCAGTTCTTC. As protein: CASSLARADEQFF.

The rearrangement uses TRBV20-1 and TRBJ2-1; D is possibly TRBD2 (6 bases). This CDR3 contains 13 residues. Trimming took off 6 bases at V and 6 bases at J, with 15 bases between the two ends. Germline V gene sequence: CDR1 DFQATT, CDR2 SNEGSKA (reference sequence). The CDR3 spells CSAFKRGLNEQFF. CDR3 sequence (DNA): TGCAGTGCCTTCAAAAGGGGACTCAATGAGCAGTTCTTC.

The J gene is TRBJ1-3, the V gene TRBV20-1, with 7 bases fitting TRBD1. CDR1 and CDR2 from the germline V gene are DFQATT and SNEGSKA (reference sequence). V trimming: 6 bases; J trimming: 0 bases; junction bases outside the gene matches: 8. There are 15 residues in the CDR3. CDR3 region: CSAWDSSLSGNTIYF. The DNA for the CDR3 is TGCAGTGCGTGGGACAGTTCCCTCTCTGGAAACACCATATATTTT.

The CDR3 DNA reads as TGCGCCAGCAGCTTGCGGGGGAAGAACACTGAAGCTTTCTTT. This sequence encodes CASSLRGKNTEAFF. The gene calls are TRBV5-1 and TRBJ1-1, with a weak D call TRBD1 (5 bases). This CDR3 contains 14 residues. The germline V gene encodes CDR1 SGHRS and CDR2 YFSETQ. V lost 1 base and J 1 base, leaving 8 bases between the germline ends.

The chain joins TRBV5-1 to TRBJ2-3; 8 positions match TRBD2. This CDR3 has 18 amino acids. CDR1 and CDR2 from the germline V gene are SGHRS and YFSETQ. V was pared by 0 bases and J by 2 bases, with 11 bases of the junction left unmatched. Written as DNA, the CDR3 is TGCGCCAGCAGCTTGGGATACGGACTAGCTCAAAACACAGATACGCAGTATTTT. It encodes CASSLGYGLAQNTDTQYF. The variable domain in full, with the rest retrieved from reference TRBV5-1 and TRBJ2-3, is KAGVTQTPRYLIKTRGQQVTLSCSPISGHRSVSWYQQTPGQGLQFLFEYFSETQRNKGNFPGRFSGRQFSNSRSEMNVSTLELGDSALYLCASSLGYGLAQNTDTQYFGPGTRLTVL.

At least ten counts were recorded for this clonotype. In nucleotides, the CDR3 is TGTGCCAGCAGTACAGCAGATACGCAGTATTTT. Translation gives CASSTADTQYF. The chain joins TRBV12-3 or TRBV12-4 to TRBJ2-3; D uncertain. The V gene lost 5 bases and the J gene lost 4 bases, with 4 bases spanning the gap. The CDR3 runs to 11 residues.

This clonotype was counted between two and nine times. The chain carries TRBV12-3 or TRBV12-4 and TRBJ1-5; TRBD1 matches 7 bases. The CDR3 is made up of 15 amino acids. V dropped 6 bases and J dropped 4; count of bases not matched to a gene: 9. The CDR3, as DNA: TGTGCCAGCAGCCCGGGACAGCTACTAAATCAGCCCCAGCATTTT. Translation: CASSPGQLLNQPQHF.

V gene TRBV6-5 combines with J gene TRBJ2-5; no clear D. With 4 bases removed from V and 2 bases from J, the gap between germline ends came to 11 bases. The CDR3 totals 14 residues. CDR1 and CDR2 from the germline V gene are MNHEY and SVGAGI. CDR3 DNA: TGTGCCAGCAGTTGGGTGGGAACTCAAGAGACCCAGTACTTC. Protein product: CASSWVGTQETQYF.

The chain links TRBV5-1 to TRBJ2-4, with a tentative D call TRBD1 (5 bases). CDR3 size: 15 residues. The V end was cut by 5 bases, the J end by 1 base, with 13 bases between. Germline assignment: CDR1 SGHRS and CDR2 YFSETQ. The CDR3 nucleotides read TGCGCCAGCAGAGGGGCAGGAGAGGCCAAAAACATTCAGTACTTC. Protein product: CASRGAGEAKNIQYF.

This clonotype came up a few times. The V and J genes are TRBV3-1 and TRBJ2-7; D is perhaps TRBD1 or TRBD2 (5 bases each). V was cut by 4 bases and J by 5 bases, with 12 bases left in between. Germline V gene data show CDR1 as LGHDT and CDR2 as YNNKEL (reference sequence). CDR3 length equals 13 residues. The CDR3 bases are TGTGCCAGCAGCCCCAGAGGGACGGACGAGCAGTACTTC. It specifies CASSPRGTDEQYF.

This clonotype was seen only once. This rearrangement joins TRBV7-3 to TRBJ2-6; 11 bases match TRBD1. This CDR3 comprises 15 residues. V was pared by 0 bases and J by 12 bases, with 4 bases of the junction left unmatched. CDR1 and CDR2 (germline): SGHTA, FQGTGA. The CDR3 reads CASSLTFGQGAVLTF. The CDR3 nucleotides read TGTGCCAGCAGCTTAACGTTCGGACAGGGGGCCGTCCTGACTTTC.

The V gene is TRBV12-3 or TRBV12-4, the J gene TRBJ1-6; the D is unclear. This CDR3 comprises 14 residues. Trimming stripped 7 bases from V and 9 bases from J, with 16 bases between. The DNA of the CDR3 is TGTGCCAGCAACCTTGACACCGCGATTTCACCCCTCCACTTT. Translated: CASNLDTAISPLHF.

The chain joins TRBV7-2 to TRBJ2-1; D is possibly TRBD1 or TRBD2 (5 bases each). V was trimmed by 5 bases and J by 4 bases, leaving 15 bases between them. The CDR3 runs 15 residues. Germline lookup yields CDR1 SGHTA and CDR2 FQGNSA. The CDR3 is CASSAMRGGYNEQFF. The CDR3 DNA follows: TGTGCCAGCAGCGCAATGAGGGGCGGATACAATGAGCAGTTCTTC.

This clonotype was counted between two and nine times. This chain uses TRBV15 with TRBJ2-3, with D unclear. Trimming left V 1 base short and J 1 base short, with 6 bases between. The CDR3 extends over 14 amino acids. Germline assignment: CDR1 LNHNV and CDR2 YYDKDF (reference sequence). The CDR3 coding sequence is TGTGCCACCAGCAGAGGTGGGCGCACAGATACGCAGTATTTT. Its protein product is CATSRGGRTDTQYF.

Here the CDR3 DNA reads TGTGCCAGCTCACCACGCGGAGGGGTCTACAATGAGCAGTTCTTC. Protein product: CASSPRGGVYNEQFF. The chain combines TRBV18 with TRBJ2-1; perhaps TRBD2 as D (6 bases). The germline V and J ends were trimmed by 1 base and 3 bases, with 10 bases remaining between them. This CDR3 region has 15 residues. Germline CDR1 KGHSH, CDR2 LQKENI. Variable domain in full (rest from reference TRBV18 and TRBJ2-1): NAGVMQNPRHLVRRRGQEARLRCSPMKGHSHVYWYRQLPEEGLKFMVYLQKENIIDESGMPKERFSAEFPKEGPSILRIQQVVRGDSAAYFCASSPRGGVYNEQFFGPGTRLTVL.

CDR3: CASLSGTGAGSEQFF. The CDR3 region has the DNA TGTGCCTCTCTGTCCGGGACAGGGGCAGGTAGTGAGCAGTTCTTC. The chain joins TRBV27 to TRBJ2-1, with 10 bases matching TRBD1. Looked up from germline, CDR1 is MNHEY and CDR2 is SMNVEV (reference sequence). The CDR3 is 15 amino acids. Trimming took 11 bases from V and 9 from J; bases not matched to a gene: 16.

This clonotype was counted between two and nine times. The chain is built from TRBV20-1 and TRBJ2-3; 14 nucleotides line up with TRBD2. This CDR3 region has 14 residues. In germline, CDR1 is DFQATT, CDR2 SNEGSKA (reference sequence). V shed 3 bases and J 4 bases; nucleotides not matched to a gene: 0. Here the CDR3 DNA reads TGCAGTGCTAGGGGACTAGCGGGAGCAGATACGCAGTATTTT. This codes for CSARGLAGADTQYF.

This chain connects TRBV7-9 to TRBJ2-3, with no clear D. Trimming took off 2 bases at V and 0 bases at J, with 9 bases between the two ends. Germline V gene lookup returns CDR1 SEHNR and CDR2 FQNEAQ (reference sequence). This CDR3 region has 15 residues. For the CDR3, the DNA is TGTGCCAGCAGCTTAAACAGTCGGAGCACAGATACGCAGTATTTT. Translated, it gives CASSLNSRSTDTQYF.

This clonotype is a singleton in its sample. This chain joins TRBV20-1 and TRBJ2-7, with 9 nucleotides matching TRBD1. J gave up 5 bases and V 3 bases, and 11 bases lay outside the gene matches. Germline assignment: CDR1 DFQATT and CDR2 SNEGSKA (reference sequence). The CDR3 covers 15 residues. This CDR3 reads CSARTAGTGPHEQYF. The DNA of the CDR3 is TGCAGTGCTAGGACCGCCGGGACAGGGCCCCACGAGCAGTACTTC.

This clonotype was observed a few times. This chain links TRBV5-1 with TRBJ2-7; TRBD1 might be the D (6 bases). V lost 2 bases and J lost 3, with 12 bases in between. This CDR3 is 14 amino acids long. Looked up from germline, CDR1 is SGHRS and CDR2 is YFSETQ. The chain's CDR3 is CASSLQGDHYEQYF. CDR3 bases: TGCGCCAGCAGCTTACAGGGAGACCACTACGAGCAGTACTTC.

The chain links TRBV20-1 to TRBJ1-1, with D possibly matching TRBD1 (5 bases). This CDR3 has 13 amino acids. Germline V gene data show CDR1 as DFQATT and CDR2 as SNEGSKA (reference sequence). The V end was cut by 6 bases, the J end by 5 bases, with 16 bases between. CDR3 loop: CSAPTPGGTEAFF. CDR3 coding DNA: TGCAGTGCGCCCACGCCGGGGGGGACTGAAGCTTTCTTT.

This clonotype was recorded a few times. The rearrangement joins TRBV6-1 to TRBJ1-1; TRBD1 might be the D (5 bases). The CDR3 contains 14 residues. Germline V gene sequence: CDR1 MNHNS, CDR2 SASEGT. The germline V and J ends were trimmed by 5 bases and 1 base, with 11 bases remaining between them. The CDR3 reads CASSRGYRNTEAFF. CDR3 sequence (DNA): TGTGCCAGCAGTCGGGGGTATAGGAACACTGAAGCTTTCTTT.

The sample holds many counts of this clonotype. The chain recombines TRBV12-3 or TRBV12-4 with TRBJ1-2; the D is unclear. V shed 6 bases and J shed 2 bases, with 10 bases lying between them. CDR3 length: 13 amino acids. In nucleotides, the CDR3 is TGTGCCAGCAGCCCTAGACCAAACTATGGCTACACCTTC. This gives the protein CASSPRPNYGYTF.

V and J are TRBV12-3 or TRBV12-4 and TRBJ1-5; maybe TRBD1 (6 bases). The CDR3 totals 13 residues. Trimming left V 8 bases short and J 7 bases short, with 15 bases between. The CDR3 is CASRAGASQPQHF. CDR3 sequence (DNA): TGTGCCAGCCGTGCAGGGGCGTCCCAGCCCCAGCATTTT.

The table lists this clonotype with a few counts. This chain links TRBV6-4 with TRBJ2-1, with 7 bases fitting TRBD1. The J segment lost 5 bases and the V segment lost 2 bases, leaving 3 bases of the junction unmatched. This CDR3 has 14 amino acids. CDR1 is MRHNA, CDR2 SNTAGT, per germline. The DNA for the CDR3 is TGTGCCAGCAGTGACGGGACAGCGGACAATGAGCAGTTCTTC. Its protein product is CASSDGTADNEQFF.

This clonotype has a handful of counts. The limits of the CDR3 on the DNA are not certain, so only TCRdb's listed CDR3 is given. The gene calls are TRBV7-3 and TRBJ1-4. From its first to its last residue, the CDR3 has 13 amino acids. CDR1 is SGHTA and CDR2 is FQGTGA in the germline V gene. The CDR3 loop is CANLRQLMKNCFF.

About this clonotype: Compared with germline, one end of the junction differs, possibly owing to a read error. The chain couples TRBV5-5 to TRBJ2-1; 10 nucleotides align to TRBD2. Germline CDR1 and CDR2: SGHKS and YYEKEE (reference sequence). This CDR3 comprises 11 residues. CDR3 sequence (DNA): TGTGCCAGCAGCTTACTAGCGGGATGGATCTTC. It specifies CASSLLAGWIF.

CDR3 bases: TGTGCCAGCAGTCGGACTAGCGGGACCGCGAACACCGGGGAGCTGTTTTTT. Amino acid sequence: CASSRTSGTANTGELFF. The chain carries TRBV3-1 and TRBJ2-2, with 12 bases lining up with TRBD2. Germline assignment: CDR1 LGHDT and CDR2 YNNKEL (reference sequence). CDR3 length: 17 residues. J lost 0 bases, V lost 6 bases, and 5 bases had no gene match.

The chain carries TRBV7-9 and TRBJ2-7; D is uncertain. The CDR3 is made up of 12 amino acids. CDR1 and CDR2 from the germline V gene are SEHNR and FQNEAQ (reference sequence). V was shortened by 11 bases and J by 2 bases, with 13 bases between the two germline ends. The CDR3 coding sequence is TGTGCCGGTGCTAGTACAACCTACGAGCAGTACTTC. Its translation is CAGASTTYEQYF.